This T cell receptor (beta chain) derives from a study of T-cell reconstitution after alpha-beta-depleted transplantation in children. Findings and caveats of the study: Among T cells one year after transplant, newly produced cells accounted for most counts and diversity. Two months or so post-transplant, alpha-beta T cells reportedly derived from several hundred expanded graft clones.

The authors prepared the TCRbeta library with unique molecular identifiers. TCRdb re-called the PCR reads through MiXCR, storing one row per CDR3 protein. The table lists almost 250,000 distinct CDR3 sequences, around 25% of them singletons. CDR1 is DFQATT, CDR2 SNEGSKA, per germline (reference sequence). This CDR3 region has 15 residues. The V end was cut by 2 bases, the J end by 3 bases, with 17 bases between. There are many counts of this clonotype. Its antigen is unknown. This sequence originates from a girl aged 2-9 years with Fanconi anemia, due to receive a stem cell transplant. The V gene is TRBV20-1, the J gene TRBJ2-7; D is unclear. The sample was PBMCs, taken before TCRalphabeta/CD19-depleted stem cell transplant. This CDR3 reads CSARSRVLAVYEQYF. The CDR3 DNA sequence: TGCAGTGCTAGATCTCGCGTTTTGGCGGTCTACGAGCAGTACTTC.